This T cell receptor beta chain was found in a study of T cell responses to AZD1222 COVID-19 vaccine (dated by TCRdb to the early 2020s). For the wider study: A total of around 240 trial participants underwent TCR sequencing, of whom nearly 210 had received two doses of AZD1222 and some 25 had received two doses of the MenACWY control vaccine. Enrollment into the trials was organized by age into subgroups of 18-55, 56-69 and 70-plus years, and those subgroups contained roughly 140, 27 and 60 TCR-sequenced participants, respectively.

A remark on this clone: No antigen is known for it. No qualities accompany the bases; no much larger clone lies one base away.

General conclusions and limits of the study: After two AZD1222 doses, spike-specific TCR breadth and depth were significantly higher than at day 0 and than in MenACWY recipients. Because no samples from the day 14 peak response were available, repertoires could be characterized only after the peak T cell response. In the small 56-69-year group, the increase in depth fell short of significance, most likely because of low power. Most participants were white British and females outnumbered males, and the authors suggested that clonal diversity may have been underestimated. The vaccine-associated CD4 TCRs covered the entire spike protein, and the dominant responses fell in regions 160-218 and 743-854. Conclusions about previously exposed vaccinees are limited, since just five or six AZD1222 recipients were seropositive for SARS-CoV-2 at baseline. Nearly half of unique spike-specific TCRs reportedly recognized epitopes outside regions mutated in the B.1.351 and B.1.1.7 variants.

The time point label, read with the paper, signifies: baseline before first vaccination. The sample's treatment or condition label is to be understood as: meningococcal conjugate vaccine given as trial control. Samples from vaccinated people were obtained from the UK trials COV001 and COV002, which included a single-blind randomized controlled phase 2/3 trial of AZD1222 (ChAdOx1 nCoV-19) in healthy adults. For TCRbeta chain sequencing, PBMC samples from trial participants were taken at day 0 and at day 28 after the second dose. The CDR3 regions of human TCRbeta chains were analyzed by immunosequencing. On the authors' methods: Repertoire TCRs were checked for matches against a reference library of SARS-CoV-2-specific TCRs that had been generated using the MIRA antigen-specificity platform. Breadth was defined as the fraction of unique TCRs that were SARS-CoV-2-associated. Depth was defined as the fraction of total T cells that were SARS-CoV-2-associated. Using the MIRA data, each spike-specific TCR was assigned both to the spike region to which the TCR was reactive and to a CD4 or CD8 class. Log10-transformed breadth and depth values were compared by one-way ANOVA with Sidak's multiple comparisons tests. In its TCRdb copy, this immuneACCESS table keeps in-frame sequences only and misses some clones. Where compared with another copy, unresolved V genes explain less than half of these, and the others have no known cause. V, J and clone size are taken as reported in that table, and D and trimming were inferred from the DNA itself. The sample profile shows tens of thousands of clones; 88% of them were found once. Jointly, the top ten make up around 5.1% of the sample.

CDR1 and CDR2 are drawn from the germline V gene: ENHRY, SYGVKD. A distance of 9 bases separates the germline ends of V and J, which lose 6 bases and 0 bases respectively. The CDR3 sequence holds 14 residues, the cysteine and phenylalanine included. The CDR3 DNA has 42 bases and is translated from base 1. This clonotype was sampled from an adult in good health. The starting material was peripheral blood, obtained on day 0 of MenACWY control vaccination. The receptor chain draws on TRBV10-3 and TRBJ1-5; TRBD1 is a possible D gene, resting on 5 matching bases. The nucleotide sequence reads as follows: TGTGCCATCAGGGGGGTTCCTAGCAATCAGCCCCAGCATTTT. Its protein is CAIRGVPSNQPQHF.